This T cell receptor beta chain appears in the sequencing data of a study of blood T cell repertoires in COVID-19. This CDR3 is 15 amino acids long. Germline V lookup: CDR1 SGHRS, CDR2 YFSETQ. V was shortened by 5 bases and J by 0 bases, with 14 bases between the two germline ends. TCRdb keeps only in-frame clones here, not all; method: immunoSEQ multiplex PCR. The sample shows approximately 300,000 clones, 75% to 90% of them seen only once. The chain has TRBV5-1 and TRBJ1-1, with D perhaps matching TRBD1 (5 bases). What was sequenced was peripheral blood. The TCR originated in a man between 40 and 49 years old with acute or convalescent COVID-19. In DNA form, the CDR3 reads TGCGCCAGCAGACTTCAGGGAGGGATGAACACTGAAGCTTTCTTT. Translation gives CASRLQGGMNTEAFF.